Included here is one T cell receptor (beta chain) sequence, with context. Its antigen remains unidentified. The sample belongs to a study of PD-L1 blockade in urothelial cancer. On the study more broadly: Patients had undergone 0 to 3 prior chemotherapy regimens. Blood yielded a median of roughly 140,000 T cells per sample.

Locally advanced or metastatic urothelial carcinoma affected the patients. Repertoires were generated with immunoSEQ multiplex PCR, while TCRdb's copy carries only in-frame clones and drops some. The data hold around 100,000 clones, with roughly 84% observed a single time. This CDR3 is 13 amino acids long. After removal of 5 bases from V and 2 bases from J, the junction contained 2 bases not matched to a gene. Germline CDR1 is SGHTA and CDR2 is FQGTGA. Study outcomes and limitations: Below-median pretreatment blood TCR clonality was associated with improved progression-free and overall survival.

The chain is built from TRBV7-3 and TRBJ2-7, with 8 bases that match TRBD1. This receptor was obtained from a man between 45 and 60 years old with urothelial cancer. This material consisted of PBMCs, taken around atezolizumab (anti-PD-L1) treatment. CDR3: CASSRGQAYEQYF. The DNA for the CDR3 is TGTGCCAGCAGCCGGGGACAGGCCTACGAGCAGTACTTC.